This is a list of T cell receptor beta chains from one sample in a study of T cell repertoires in cytomegalovirus infection. TCRdb processed the reads anew with MiXCR; each CDR3 protein has one entry. The table lists 150,000 to 200,000 distinct CDR3 sequences, about an eighth of them singletons. Material for sequencing was PBMCs. Receptors originate from a human donor in good health (CMV status not recorded). Some clones in this sample may be carry-over from other donors' samples. The CDR3 runs from the conserved cysteine through the conserved F or W. The D gene is left open where the match is weak. Expanded clones get a size class; other rows say once, few or many, or leave the size out.

TRBJ2-4	few	TRBD1	TRBV3-1	CASKGQVENIQYF	TGTGCCAGCAAGGGACAGGTGGAAAACATTCAGTACTTC
TRBJ2-5	many	TRBD1	TRBV7-6	CASSSTGVQETQYF	TGTGCCAGCAGCTCAACAGGGGTACAAGAGACCCAGTACTTC
TRBJ2-2	.	.	TRBV3-1	CASSQVFTGRSGELFF	TGTGCCAGCAGCCAAGTATTCACAGGGAGGTCCGGGGAGCTGTTTTTT
TRBJ1-1	many	.	TRBV2	CASSRDRYTEAFF	TGTGCCAGCAGCCGCGACCGCTACACTGAAGCTTTCTTT
TRBJ2-3	many	TRBD1	TRBV27	CASGTGTNTDTQYF	TGTGCCAGCGGGACAGGGACTAACACAGATACGCAGTATTTT
TRBJ1-6	many	.	TRBV7-2	CASSHQPVVISNSPLHF	TGTGCCAGCAGCCACCAGCCCGTTGTAATCAGTAATTCACCCCTCCACTTT
TRBJ1-1	few	.	TRBV18	CASSPARGNTEAFF	TGTGCCAGCTCACCGGCCAGGGGGAACACTGAAGCTTTCTTT
TRBJ1-1	many	.	TRBV7-2	CASSPGAEAFF	TGTGCCAGCAGCCCCGGGGCTGAAGCTTTCTTT
TRBJ1-1	few	TRBD1	TRBV20-1	CSARDFGNRGNTEAFF	TGCAGTGCTAGAGATTTTGGCAACAGGGGGAACACTGAAGCTTTCTTT
TRBJ2-7	many	.	TRBV7-2	CASSSRQRDEQYF	TGTGCCAGCAGCTCCCGACAGAGGGACGAGCAGTACTTC
TRBJ1-1	few	.	TRBV19	CASSIRAGNTEAFF	TGTGCCAGTAGTATTAGGGCGGGGAACACTGAAGCTTTCTTT
TRBJ1-5	many	TRBD1	TRBV7-2	CASSLDGTVNQPQHF	TGTGCCAGCAGCTTAGACGGGACAGTTAATCAGCCCCAGCATTTT
TRBJ2-7	many	.	TRBV7-2	CASSSSSVSYEQYF	TGTGCCAGCAGCTCATCTAGCGTTTCCTACGAGCAGTACTTC
TRBJ1-6	many	TRBD1	TRBV12-3/TRBV12-4	CASRDRVNSPLHF	TGTGCCAGCAGGGACAGGGTAAATTCACCCCTCCACTTT
TRBJ1-2	few	.	TRBV20-1	CSAARDALSNGYTF	TGCAGTGCCGCCCGCGACGCGTTATCCAATGGCTACACCTTC
TRBJ1-2	many	.	TRBV7-2	CASSLDPGPDYGYTF	TGTGCCAGCAGCTTAGATCCAGGGCCCGACTATGGCTACACCTTC
TRBJ2-7	.	.	TRBV5-1	CASSWEGWYEQYF	TGCGCCAGCAGTTGGGAAGGTTGGTACGAGCAGTACTTC
TRBJ2-7	few	.	TRBV19	CASSIDQGYEQYF	TGTGCCAGTAGTATAGATCAAGGCTACGAGCAGTACTTC
TRBJ1-5	.	.	TRBV2	CASTPGGATQPQHF	TGTGCCAGCACTCCTGGAGGGGCTACTCAGCCCCAGCATTTT
TRBJ2-5	.	TRBD2	TRBV5-4	CASGTSGGPPRETQYF	TGTGCCAGCGGGACTAGCGGGGGCCCCCCCCGAGAGACCCAGTACTTC
TRBJ2-5	.	.	TRBV5-1	CASSLADPGGETQYF	TGCGCCAGCAGCTTGGCCGACCCGGGCGGGGAGACCCAGTACTTC
TRBJ2-3	many	.	TRBV7-2	CASSLNADTQYF	TGTGCCAGCAGCTTGAACGCAGATACGCAGTATTTT
TRBJ2-7	many	TRBD1	TRBV6-1	CASSRSGTGSYEQYF	TGTGCCAGCAGTCGATCCGGGACAGGCTCCTACGAGCAGTACTTC
TRBJ2-1	many	TRBD2	TRBV28	CASSLLREGNEQFF	TGTGCCAGCAGTTTGTTGCGGGAGGGGAATGAGCAGTTCTTC
TRBJ1-1	many	.	TRBV7-9	CASTKTGSNTEAFF	TGTGCCAGCACCAAAACCGGGTCCAACACTGAAGCTTTCTTT
TRBJ1-3	few	TRBD1	TRBV12-5	CASGLDRGESGNTIYF	TGTGCTAGTGGTCTGGACAGGGGAGAGTCGGGAAACACCATATATTTT
TRBJ2-6	.	.	TRBV27	CASSSKSFSGANVLTF	TGTGCCAGCAGTTCAAAGAGCTTCTCTGGGGCCAACGTCCTGACTTTC
TRBJ2-1	many	TRBD1	TRBV7-2	CASSLGQGPYNEQFF	TGTGCCAGCAGCTTGGGACAGGGCCCCTACAATGAGCAGTTCTTC
TRBJ1-1	many	.	TRBV6-2/TRBV6-3	CASSYSTGSEQTEAFF	TGTGCCAGCAGTTACTCGACTGGGTCGGAACAGACTGAAGCTTTCTTT
TRBJ1-3	many	.	TRBV11-2	CASSSHTIYF	TGTGCCAGCAGCTCCCACACCATATATTTT
TRBJ2-3	many	.	TRBV7-2	CASSLAQISTDTQYF	TGTGCCAGCAGCTTAGCCCAGATAAGCACAGATACGCAGTATTTT
TRBJ1-1	many	TRBD1	TRBV6-5	CASTPTGGNTEAFF	TGTGCCAGCACCCCCACAGGGGGCAACACTGAAGCTTTCTTT